This T cell receptor (beta chain) was captured by sequencing in a study of human T cells and chemical hapten exposure. Background on the study: Patients were mainly female, each with alopecia areata, totalis or universalis. Study results and limitations: In the PT1 data, expanded TCR counts showed a positive correlation with patch test score.

Original handling: Samples had a median of around 94,000 TCRs, ranging about 20,000 to 700,000. MiXCR was run by TCRdb on the RACE reads, yielding one entry per CDR3 protein. These V and J calls derive from TCRdb rather than the authors' analysis. The sample carries 300,000 to 400,000 distinct CDR3 sequences, under 9% recorded once. Time point meaning: patch test 1, 2 weeks after DPC sensitization. Noted treatment: therapeutic diphenylcyclopropenone sensitization with weekly scalp DPC. Total RNA was isolated from unfractionated whole blood. This clonotype was seen a few times. Its antigen is unidentified. CDR1 is SNHLY and CDR2 is FYNNEI in the germline V gene. This CDR3 is 14 amino acids long. The trim removed 5 bases at V and 6 bases at J, leaving 6 bases unmatched.

The rearrangement links TRBV2 to TRBJ2-3, with 9 bases identical to TRBD1. Sequenced material: whole blood, taken in connection with sensitization to the hapten diphenylcyclopropenone (DPC). The clonotype comes from a woman in her late teens or twenties with alopecia areata. Some clones in this sample may be carry-over from other donors' samples. This CDR3 reads CASSLQQGADTQYF. CDR3 nucleotides: TGTGCCAGCAGTTTGCAACAGGGGGCGGATACGCAGTATTTT. Looking up the rest from reference TRBV2 and TRBJ2-3 gives the full variable domain: EPEVTQTPSHQVTQMGQEVILRCVPISNHLYFYWYRQILGQKVEFLVSFYNNEISEKSEIFDDQFSVERPDGSNFTLKIRSTKLEDSAMYFCASSLQQGADTQYFGPGTRLTVL.